The sequence of this TCR beta chain was determined in a study of blood T cell repertoires in COVID-19. Study at large: In each case, the material was cDNA or gDNA derived from T cells, B-cell-depleted T cells, or PBMCs.

CDR3 length: 12 residues. V was pared by 6 bases and J by 5 bases, with 1 base of the junction left unmatched. The study assigned cohorts using participant-reported clinical history. Authors' methods: Reference gene primer amplification in the assay estimated nucleated cell counts. This table comes from immunoSEQ multiplex PCR, and its TCRdb copy is limited to in-frame clones, with some not included. The DNA was the basis for D and trimming; V, J and clone size are from that table. The table lists about 200,000 clones, 80% to 90% of them singletons. This chain joins TRBV12-3 or TRBV12-4 and TRBJ2-7, with 10 bases aligning to TRBD2. Material: PBMCs or T cells enriched from blood (not recorded which). The sequence came from a middle-aged woman with acute COVID-19. CDR3 region: CASSLAGDEQYF. The CDR3 DNA is TGTGCCAGCAGCCTAGCGGGGGACGAGCAGTACTTC.